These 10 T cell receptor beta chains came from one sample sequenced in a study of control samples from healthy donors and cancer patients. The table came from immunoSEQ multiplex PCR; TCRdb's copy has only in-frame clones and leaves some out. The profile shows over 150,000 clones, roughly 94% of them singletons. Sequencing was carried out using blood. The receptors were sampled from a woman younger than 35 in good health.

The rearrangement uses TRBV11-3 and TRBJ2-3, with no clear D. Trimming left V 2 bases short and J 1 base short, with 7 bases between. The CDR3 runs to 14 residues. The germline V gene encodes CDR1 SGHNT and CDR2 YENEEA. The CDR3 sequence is CASSLFGGTDTQYF. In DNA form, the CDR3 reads TGTGCCAGCAGCTTATTCGGCGGCACAGATACGCAGTATTTT. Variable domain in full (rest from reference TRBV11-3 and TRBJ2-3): EAGVVQSPRYKIIEKKQPVAFWCNPISGHNTLYWYLQNLGQGPELLIRYENEEAVDDSQLPKDRFSAERLKGVDSTLKIQPAELGDSAVYLCASSLFGGTDTQYFGPGTRLTVL.

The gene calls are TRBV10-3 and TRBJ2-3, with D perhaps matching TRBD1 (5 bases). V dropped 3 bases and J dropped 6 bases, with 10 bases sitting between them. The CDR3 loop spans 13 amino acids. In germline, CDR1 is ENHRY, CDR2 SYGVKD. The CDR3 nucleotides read TGTGCCATCAGTGACCAGGGAAGGGATACGCAGTATTTT. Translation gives CAISDQGRDTQYF.

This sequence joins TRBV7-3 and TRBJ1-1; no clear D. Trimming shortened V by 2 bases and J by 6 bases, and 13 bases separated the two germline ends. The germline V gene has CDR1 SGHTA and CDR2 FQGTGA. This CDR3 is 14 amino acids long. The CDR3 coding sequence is TGTGCCAGCAGCTTAGAAAAGGTAGCTTCTGAAGCTTTCTTT. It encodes CASSLEKVASEAFF.

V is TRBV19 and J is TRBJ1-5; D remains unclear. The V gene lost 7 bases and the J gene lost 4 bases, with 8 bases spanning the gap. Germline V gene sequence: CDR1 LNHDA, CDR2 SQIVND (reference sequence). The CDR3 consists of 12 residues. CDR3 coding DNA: TGTGCCAGTAAGGAAACAAATCAGCCCCAGCATTTT. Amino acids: CASKETNQPQHF.

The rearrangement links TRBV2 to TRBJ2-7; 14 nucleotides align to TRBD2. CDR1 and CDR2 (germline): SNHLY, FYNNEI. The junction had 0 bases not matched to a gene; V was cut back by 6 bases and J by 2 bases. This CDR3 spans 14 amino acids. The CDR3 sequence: CASRGLAGAYEQYF. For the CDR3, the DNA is TGTGCCAGCAGGGGACTAGCGGGGGCCTACGAGCAGTACTTC.

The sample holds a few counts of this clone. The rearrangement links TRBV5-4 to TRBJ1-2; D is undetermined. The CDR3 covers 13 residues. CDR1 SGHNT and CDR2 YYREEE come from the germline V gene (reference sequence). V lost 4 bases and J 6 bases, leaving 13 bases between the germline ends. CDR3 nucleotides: TGTGCCAGCAGCGCGGACCAACCTCATGGCTACACCTTC. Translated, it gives CASSADQPHGYTF. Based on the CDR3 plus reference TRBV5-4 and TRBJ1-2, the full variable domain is ETGVTQSPTHLIKTRGQQVTLRCSSQSGHNTVSWYQQALGQGPQFIFQYYREEENGRGNFPPRFSGLQFPNYSSELNVNALELDDSALYLCASSADQPHGYTFGSGTRLTVV.

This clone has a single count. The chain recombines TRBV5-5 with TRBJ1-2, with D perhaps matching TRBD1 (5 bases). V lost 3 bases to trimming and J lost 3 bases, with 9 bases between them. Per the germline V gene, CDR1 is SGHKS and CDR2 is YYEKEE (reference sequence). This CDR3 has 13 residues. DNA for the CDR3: TGTGCCAGCAGCTACCAGGGTGACTATGGCTACACCTTC. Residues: CASSYQGDYGYTF.

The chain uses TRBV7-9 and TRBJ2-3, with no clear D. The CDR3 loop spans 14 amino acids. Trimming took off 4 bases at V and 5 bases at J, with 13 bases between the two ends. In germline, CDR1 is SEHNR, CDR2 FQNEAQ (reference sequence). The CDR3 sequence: CASSSYPDKDTQYF. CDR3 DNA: TGTGCCAGCAGCTCGTATCCTGATAAAGATACGCAGTATTTT.

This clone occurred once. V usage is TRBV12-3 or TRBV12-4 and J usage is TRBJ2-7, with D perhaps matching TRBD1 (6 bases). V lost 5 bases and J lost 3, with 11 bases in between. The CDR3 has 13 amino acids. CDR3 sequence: CASSPQGGYEQYF. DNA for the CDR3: TGTGCCAGCAGTCCCCAAGGGGGCTACGAGCAGTACTTC.

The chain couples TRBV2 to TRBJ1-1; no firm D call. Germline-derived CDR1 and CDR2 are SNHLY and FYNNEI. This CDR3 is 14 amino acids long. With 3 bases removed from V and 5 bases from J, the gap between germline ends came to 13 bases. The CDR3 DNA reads TGTGCCAGCAGTGAGCAGGACGTCGGAACTGAAGCTTTCTTT. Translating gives CASSEQDVGTEAFF.